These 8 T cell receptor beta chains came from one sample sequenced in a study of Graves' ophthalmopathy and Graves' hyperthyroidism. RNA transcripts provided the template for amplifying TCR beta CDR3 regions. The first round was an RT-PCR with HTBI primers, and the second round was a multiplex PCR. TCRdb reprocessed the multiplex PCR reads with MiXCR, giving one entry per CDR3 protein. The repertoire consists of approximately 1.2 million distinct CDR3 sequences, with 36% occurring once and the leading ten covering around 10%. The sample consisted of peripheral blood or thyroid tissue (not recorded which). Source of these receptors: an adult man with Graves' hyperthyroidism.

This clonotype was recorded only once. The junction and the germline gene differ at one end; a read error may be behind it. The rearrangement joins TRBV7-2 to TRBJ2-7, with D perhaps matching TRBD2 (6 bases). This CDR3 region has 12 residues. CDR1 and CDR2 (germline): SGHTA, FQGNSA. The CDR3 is CASSQLAYGQYF. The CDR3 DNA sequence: TGTGCCAGCAGCCAACTAGCTTACGGGCAGTACTTC.

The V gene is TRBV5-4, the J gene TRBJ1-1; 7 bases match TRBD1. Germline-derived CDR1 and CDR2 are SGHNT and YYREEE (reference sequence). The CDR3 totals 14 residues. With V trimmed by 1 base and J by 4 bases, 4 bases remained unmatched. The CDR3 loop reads CASSLRQGFTEAFF. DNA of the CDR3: TGTGCCAGCAGCTTGAGACAGGGTTTCACTGAAGCTTTCTTT.

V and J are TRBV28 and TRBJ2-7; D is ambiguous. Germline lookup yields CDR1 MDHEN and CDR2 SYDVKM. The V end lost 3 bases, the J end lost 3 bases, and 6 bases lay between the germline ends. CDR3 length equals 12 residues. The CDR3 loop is CASSFQDYEQYF. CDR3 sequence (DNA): TGTGCCAGCAGTTTCCAAGACTACGAGCAGTACTTC.

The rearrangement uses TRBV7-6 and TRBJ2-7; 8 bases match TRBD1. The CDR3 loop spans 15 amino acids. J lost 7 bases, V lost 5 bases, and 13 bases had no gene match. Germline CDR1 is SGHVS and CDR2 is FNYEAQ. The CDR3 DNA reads TGTGCCAGCAGCCCACAGGGGGATCGGTTGGGGGAGCAGTACTTC. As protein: CASSPQGDRLGEQYF.

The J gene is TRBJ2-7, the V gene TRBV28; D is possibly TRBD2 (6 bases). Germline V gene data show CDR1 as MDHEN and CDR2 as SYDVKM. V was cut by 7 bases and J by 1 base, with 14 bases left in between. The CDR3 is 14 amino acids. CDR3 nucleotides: TGTGCCAGCATCGATACCGGGGGTTCCTACGAGCAGTACTTC. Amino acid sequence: CASIDTGGSYEQYF.

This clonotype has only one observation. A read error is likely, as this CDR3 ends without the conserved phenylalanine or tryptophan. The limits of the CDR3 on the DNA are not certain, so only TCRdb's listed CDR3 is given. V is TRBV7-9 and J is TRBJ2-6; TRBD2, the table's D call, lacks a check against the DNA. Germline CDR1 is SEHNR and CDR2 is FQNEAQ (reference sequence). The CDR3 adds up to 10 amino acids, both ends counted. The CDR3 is CASSLAGGTS.

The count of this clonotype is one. Here the CDR3 DNA reads TGTGCCAGCAGCCCCGGACGAGGGACCAGCTCTGGGGCCAACGTCCTGACTTTC. Protein sequence: CASSPGRGTSSGANVLTF. The V and J genes are TRBV9 and TRBJ2-6, with D perhaps matching TRBD1 or TRBD2 (5 bases each). The CDR3 runs 18 residues. Germline V gene data show CDR1 as SGDLS and CDR2 as YYNGEE. Trimming took 4 bases from V and 0 from J, leaving 17 bases between them.

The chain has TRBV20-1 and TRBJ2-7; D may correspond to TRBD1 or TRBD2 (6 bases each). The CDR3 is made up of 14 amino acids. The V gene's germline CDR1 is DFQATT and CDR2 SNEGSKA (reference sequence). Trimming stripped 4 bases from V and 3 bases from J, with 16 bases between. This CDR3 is CSATGATLFYEQYF. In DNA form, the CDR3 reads TGCAGTGCTACGGGGGCAACCTTATTCTACGAGCAGTACTTC.